These 2 T cell receptor beta chains originate from one sample sequenced in a study of response to subunit inactivated influenza vaccine. TCRdb used MiXCR to reprocess the RT-PCR reads, holding one entry per CDR3 protein. The repertoire has about 530,000 distinct CDR3 sequences, 13% of them found once; the top ten carry around 13%. The specimen comprised PBMCs from blood, sampled roughly 6 weeks after vaccination. These receptors were obtained from a man aged 50-60 years who received an inactivated influenza vaccine.

There are a few counts of this clonotype. V is TRBV12-3 or TRBV12-4 and J is TRBJ1-2, with D maybe TRBD1 (6 bases). Trimming pared 4 bases from V and 8 bases from J, leaving 14 bases between. This CDR3 spans 13 amino acids. Here the CDR3 DNA reads TGTGCCAGCAGTTATACGGGGGCAGGCGGCTACACCTTC. It translates to CASSYTGAGGYTF.

CDR3 nucleotides: TGCAGTGCTAGATCCTCGGACAGGGGCGCAGATACGCAGTATTTT. Its protein product is CSARSSDRGADTQYF. The chain carries TRBV20-1 and TRBJ2-3; 9 nucleotides agree with TRBD1. There are 15 residues in the CDR3. The V segment lost 2 bases and the J segment 4 bases; nucleotides outside the gene matches: 7. The germline V gene encodes CDR1 DFQATT and CDR2 SNEGSKA (reference sequence).